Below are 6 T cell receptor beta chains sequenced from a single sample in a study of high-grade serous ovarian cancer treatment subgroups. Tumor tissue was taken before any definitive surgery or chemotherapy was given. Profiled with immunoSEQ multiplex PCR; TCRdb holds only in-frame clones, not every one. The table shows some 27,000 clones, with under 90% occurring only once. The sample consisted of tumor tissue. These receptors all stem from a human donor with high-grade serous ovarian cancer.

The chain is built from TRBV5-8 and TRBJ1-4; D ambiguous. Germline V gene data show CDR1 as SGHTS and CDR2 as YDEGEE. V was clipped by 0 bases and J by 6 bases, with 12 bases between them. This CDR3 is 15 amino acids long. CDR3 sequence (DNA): TGTGCCAGCAGCTTGGGGAGGACTACCGATGAAAAACTGTTTTTT. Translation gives CASSLGRTTDEKLFF.

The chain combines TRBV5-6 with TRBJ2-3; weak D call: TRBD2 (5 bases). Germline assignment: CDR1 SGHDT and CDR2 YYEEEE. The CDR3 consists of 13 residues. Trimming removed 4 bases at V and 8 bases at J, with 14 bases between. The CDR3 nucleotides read TGTGCCAGCAGCACAAGGACCCGGGGTACGCAGTATTTT. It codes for CASSTRTRGTQYF.

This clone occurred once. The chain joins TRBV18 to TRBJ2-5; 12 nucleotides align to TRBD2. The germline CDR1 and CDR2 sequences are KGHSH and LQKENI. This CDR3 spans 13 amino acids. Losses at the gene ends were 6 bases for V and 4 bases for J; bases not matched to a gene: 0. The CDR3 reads CASSGLAGETQYF. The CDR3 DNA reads TGTGCCAGCTCGGGACTAGCGGGAGAGACCCAGTACTTC. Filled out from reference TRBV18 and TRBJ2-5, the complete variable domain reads NAGVMQNPRHLVRRRGQEARLRCSPMKGHSHVYWYRQLPEEGLKFMVYLQKENIIDESGMPKERFSAEFPKEGPSILRIQQVVRGDSAAYFCASSGLAGETQYFGPGTRLLVL.

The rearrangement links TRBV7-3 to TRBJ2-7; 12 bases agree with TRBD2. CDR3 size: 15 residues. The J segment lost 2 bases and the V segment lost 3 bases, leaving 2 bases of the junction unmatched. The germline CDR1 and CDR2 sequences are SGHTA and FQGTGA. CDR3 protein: CASSFSSGGAYEQYF. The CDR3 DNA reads TGTGCCAGCAGCTTCTCTAGCGGGGGGGCCTACGAGCAGTACTTC.

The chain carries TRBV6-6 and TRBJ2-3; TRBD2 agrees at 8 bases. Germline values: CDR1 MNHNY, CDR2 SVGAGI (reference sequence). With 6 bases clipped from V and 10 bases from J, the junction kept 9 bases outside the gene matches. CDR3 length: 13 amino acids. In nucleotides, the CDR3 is TGTGCCAGCAGAAGCTTAGCGGGAATGGCGCAGTATTTT. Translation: CASRSLAGMAQYF.

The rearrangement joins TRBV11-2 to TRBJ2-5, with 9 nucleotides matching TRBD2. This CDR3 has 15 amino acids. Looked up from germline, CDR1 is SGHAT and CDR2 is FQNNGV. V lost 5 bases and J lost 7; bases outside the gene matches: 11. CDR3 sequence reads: CASSGFSGSSGTQYF. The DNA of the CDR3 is TGTGCCAGCAGCGGATTTAGCGGGAGCAGTGGGACCCAGTACTTC.